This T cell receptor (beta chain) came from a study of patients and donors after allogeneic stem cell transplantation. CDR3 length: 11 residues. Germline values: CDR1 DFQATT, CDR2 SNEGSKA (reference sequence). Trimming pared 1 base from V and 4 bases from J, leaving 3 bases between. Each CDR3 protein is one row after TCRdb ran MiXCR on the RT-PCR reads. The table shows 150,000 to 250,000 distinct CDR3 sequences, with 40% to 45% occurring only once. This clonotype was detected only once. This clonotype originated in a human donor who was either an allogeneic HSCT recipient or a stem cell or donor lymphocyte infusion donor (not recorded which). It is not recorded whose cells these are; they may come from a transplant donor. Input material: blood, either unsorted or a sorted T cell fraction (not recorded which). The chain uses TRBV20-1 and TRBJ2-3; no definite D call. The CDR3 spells CSARAADTQYF. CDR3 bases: TGCAGTGCTAGAGCTGCAGATACGCAGTATTTT.